The sequence of this T cell receptor (beta chain) was determined in a study of graft-versus-host responses after intestinal transplantation. At the level of the study: Among the recipients, transplants were multivisceral, liver-intestinal, or isolated intestinal.

Whole-study findings and limits: Ileal or blood samples showed some GvH clones first, and such clones were also found in recipient marrow. Allografts from individuals with graft-donor T cell macrochimerism displayed high graft-versus-host to host-versus-graft clonal ratios.

Per germline, CDR1 SGDLS and CDR2 YYNGEE. J gave up 7 bases and V 1 base, and 9 bases lay outside the gene matches. This CDR3 spans 16 amino acids. Comments on this clone: The antigen remains undetermined.

Sequencing was performed with immunoSEQ multiplex PCR; in TCRdb, only in-frame clones are kept and a portion is missing. The sample yields 85,000 to 110,000 clones, over 85% seen once. Sequenced here: unstimulated CD8+ T cells sorted from spleen or lymph node cells, sampled before intestinal transplant. This sequence originates from a human donor who received an intestinal transplant. This chain connects TRBV9 to TRBJ2-1; TRBD2 agrees at 9 bases. CDR3: CASSVSRLAGTNEQFF. The DNA of the CDR3 is TGTGCCAGCAGCGTAAGTAGGCTAGCGGGGACAAATGAGCAGTTCTTC.